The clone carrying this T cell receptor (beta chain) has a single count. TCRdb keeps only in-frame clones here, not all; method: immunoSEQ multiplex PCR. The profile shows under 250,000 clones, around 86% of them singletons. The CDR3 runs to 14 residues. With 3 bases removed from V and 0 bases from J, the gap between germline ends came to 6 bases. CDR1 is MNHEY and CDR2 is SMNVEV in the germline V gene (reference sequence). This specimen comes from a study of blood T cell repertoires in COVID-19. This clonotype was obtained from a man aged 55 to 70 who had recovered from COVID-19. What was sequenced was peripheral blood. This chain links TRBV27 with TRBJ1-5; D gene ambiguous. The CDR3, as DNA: TGTGCCAGCAGTTTCAGAAATAGCAATCAGCCCCAGCATTTT. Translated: CASSFRNSNQPQHF.